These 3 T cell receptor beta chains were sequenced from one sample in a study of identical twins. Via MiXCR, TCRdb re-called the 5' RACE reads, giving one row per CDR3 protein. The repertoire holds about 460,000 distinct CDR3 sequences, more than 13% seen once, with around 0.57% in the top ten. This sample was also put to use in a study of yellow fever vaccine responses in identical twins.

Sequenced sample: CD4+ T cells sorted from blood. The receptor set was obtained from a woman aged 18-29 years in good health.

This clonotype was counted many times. CDR3 coding DNA: TGCGCCAGCAGCTTTGGATTTGGGGGCGTCGTGGGGGAGCTGTTTTTT. Its protein product is CASSFGFGGVVGELFF. V gene TRBV5-1 combines with J gene TRBJ2-2, with D possibly TRBD1 on 6 matching bases. This CDR3 has 16 residues. Trimming took 2 bases from V and 8 from J, leaving 19 bases between them. CDR1 is SGHRS and CDR2 is YFSETQ in the germline V gene.

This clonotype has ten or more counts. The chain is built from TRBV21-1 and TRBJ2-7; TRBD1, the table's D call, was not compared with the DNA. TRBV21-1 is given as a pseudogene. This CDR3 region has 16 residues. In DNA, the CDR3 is TGTGCCAGCAGCAAAGCTCTGGCGACAGGGACCTACGAGCAGTACTTC. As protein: CASSKALATGTYEQYF.

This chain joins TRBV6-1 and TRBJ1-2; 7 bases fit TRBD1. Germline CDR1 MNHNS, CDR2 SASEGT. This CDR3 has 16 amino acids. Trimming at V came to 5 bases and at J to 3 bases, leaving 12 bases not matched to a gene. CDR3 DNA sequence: TGTGCCAGCAGTCCACCGGGACAGCCAACCGACTATGGCTACACCTTC. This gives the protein CASSPPGQPTDYGYTF.